These 20 T cell receptor beta chains originate from one sample sequenced in a study of beta chain features in type 1 diabetes. Whole-study findings and limits: Patients with Type 1 diabetes showed moderately but significantly shorter TCRB CDR3s in all four CD4+ subsets.

These receptors have no known antigen. Investigators reverse transcribed all isolated RNA, so they sequenced expressed TCRB transcripts. TCRdb's copy holds only in-frame clones and misses some; the assay was immunoSEQ multiplex PCR. The sample lists 50,000 to 65,000 clones, over 40% occurring once. Material for sequencing was Tregs from blood. The receptors originated from a man younger than 40 with type 1 diabetes.

This sequence joins TRBV5-5 and TRBJ2-2; 8 nucleotides agree with TRBD1. The CDR3 consists of 14 residues. The ends lost 3 bases at V and 3 bases at J; junction bases unmatched: 1. The V gene's germline CDR1 is SGHKS and CDR2 YYEKEE (reference sequence). CDR3 bases: TGTGCCAGCAGCTCGGGACAGGACACCGGGGAGCTGTTTTTT. Protein sequence: CASSSGQDTGELFF. Filled out from reference TRBV5-5 and TRBJ2-2, the complete variable domain reads DAGVTQSPTHLIKTRGQQVTLRCSPISGHKSVSWYQQVLGQGPQFIFQYYEKEERGRGNFPDRFSARQFPNYSSELNVNALLLGDSALYLCASSSGQDTGELFFGEGSRLTVL.

The V call is TRBV6-6, the J call TRBJ1-5, with TRBD1 identical over 8 bases. CDR1 is MNHNY, CDR2 SVGAGI, per germline (reference sequence). The V and J ends lost 5 bases and 4 bases, in that order; junction bases with no gene match: 4. The CDR3 sequence is 14 residues long. The CDR3 loop reads CASSNNRGNQPQHF. In nucleotides, the CDR3 is TGTGCCAGCAGTAATAACAGGGGGAATCAGCCCCAGCATTTT.

The genes are TRBV7-9 and TRBJ2-3; 10 bases fit TRBD2. Germline CDR1 is SEHNR and CDR2 is FQNEAQ (reference sequence). The CDR3 extends over 15 amino acids. Trimming took 5 bases from V and 2 from J; bases not matched to a gene: 4. The CDR3 bases are TGTGCCAGCAGCCGAGGACTAGCGGTCACAGATACGCAGTATTTT. Its translation: CASSRGLAVTDTQYF.

This clone is medium-sized within its sample. The chain carries TRBV28 and TRBJ2-7; D unresolved. CDR1 and CDR2 from the germline V gene are MDHEN and SYDVKM. This CDR3 spans 12 amino acids. V was shortened by 3 bases and J by 0 bases, with 3 bases between the two germline ends. CDR3 bases: TGTGCCAGCAGTTTGGCCTCCTACGAGCAGTACTTC. It codes for CASSLASYEQYF.

The chain links TRBV4-1 to TRBJ2-5; TRBD1 agrees at 7 bases. TRBJ2-7 matches the DNA end more closely, so the J call is doubtful. This CDR3 has 16 residues. Germline lookup yields CDR1 MGHRA and CDR2 YSYEKL. CDR3 in DNA: TGCGCCAGCAGCCAAGTTAGTGGGGACAGAATCTACGAGCAGTACTTC. It translates to CASSQVSGDRIYEQYF.

V usage is TRBV2 and J usage is TRBJ2-5; 9 bases align to TRBD2. This CDR3 contains 18 residues. V shed 3 bases, J shed 3 bases, and the junction held 14 bases outside the gene matches. Germline CDR1 SNHLY, CDR2 FYNNEI. In nucleotides, the CDR3 is TGTGCCAGCAGTGAGATGAGACTAGCGGAGTGGGCTAAAGAGACCCAGTACTTC. Its translation: CASSEMRLAEWAKETQYF.

The chain combines TRBV5-5 with TRBJ2-2; a possible D gene is TRBD1 (6 bases). This CDR3 region has 13 residues. V shed 3 bases and J shed 6 bases, with 9 bases lying between them. Looked up from germline, CDR1 is SGHKS and CDR2 is YYEKEE (reference sequence). The CDR3 protein is CASSYTGSGELFF. Here the CDR3 DNA reads TGTGCCAGCAGCTACACAGGGTCCGGGGAGCTGTTTTTT.

The chain combines TRBV5-5 with TRBJ1-1; 10 bases map to TRBD1. The CDR3 loop spans 16 amino acids. The trim removed 1 base at V and 5 bases at J, leaving 8 bases unmatched. Germline lookup yields CDR1 SGHKS and CDR2 YYEKEE (reference sequence). CDR3 loop: CASSLRFGTGDTEAFF. CDR3 in DNA: TGTGCCAGCAGCTTGAGGTTCGGGACAGGGGATACTGAAGCTTTCTTT. The whole variable domain, remainder taken from reference TRBV5-5 and TRBJ1-1, is DAGVTQSPTHLIKTRGQQVTLRCSPISGHKSVSWYQQVLGQGPQFIFQYYEKEERGRGNFPDRFSARQFPNYSSELNVNALLLGDSALYLCASSLRFGTGDTEAFFGQGTRLTVV.

This clone came up a few times. This chain links TRBV30 with TRBJ2-1, with D perhaps matching TRBD2 (5 bases). V shed 0 bases and J shed 0 bases, with 9 bases lying between them. This CDR3 is 15 amino acids long. Germline V gives CDR1 GTSNPN, CDR2 SVGIG (reference sequence). Written as DNA, the CDR3 is TGTGCCTGGAGTGTACGAGGGAGCTCCTACAATGAGCAGTTCTTC. It specifies CAWSVRGSSYNEQFF.

The V and J genes are TRBV7-9 and TRBJ2-5, with 7 positions matching TRBD2. J lost 5 bases, V lost 5 bases, and 8 bases had no gene match. Germline assignment: CDR1 SEHNR and CDR2 FQNEAQ (reference sequence). The CDR3 extends over 14 amino acids. CDR3 sequence reads: CASSNSGGGETQYF. For the CDR3, the DNA is TGTGCCAGCAGCAACTCGGGAGGAGGTGAGACCCAGTACTTC.

This clone has a single count. The chain combines TRBV7-3 with TRBJ2-7; weak D call: TRBD2 (5 bases). V lost 3 bases to trimming and J lost 6 bases, with 12 bases between them. This CDR3 region has 13 residues. CDR1 and CDR2 from the germline V gene are SGHTA and FQGTGA. The CDR3 nucleotides are TGTGCCAGCAGCTTTCGGGAAAATGGCGAGCAGTACTTC. Its protein product is CASSFRENGEQYF.

There are a few counts of this clone. DNA for the CDR3: TGCGCCAGCAGCCAAGAATGGACAGCGCTCTACGAGCAGTACTTC. Translated: CASSQEWTALYEQYF. The V call is TRBV4-3, the J call TRBJ2-7; D is possibly TRBD1 (6 bases). Germline lookup yields CDR1 LGHNA and CDR2 YSLEER. The CDR3 runs to 15 residues. Trimming cost V 0 bases and J 3 bases, with 12 bases left between them.

The table lists this clone with many counts. The J gene is TRBJ2-5, the V gene TRBV7-9, with 7 nucleotides matching TRBD2. V was clipped by 3 bases and J by 5 bases; unmatched bases: 12. Per germline, CDR1 SEHNR and CDR2 FQNEAQ (reference sequence). This CDR3 region has 16 residues. The CDR3 DNA sequence: TGTGCCAGCAGCTTCTCTGCGGGAGAATCAGGGGAGACCCAGTACTTC. Amino acid sequence: CASSFSAGESGETQYF.

The chain links TRBV5-3 to TRBJ2-1; 9 bases match TRBD1. TRBV5-3 is an ORF for which the function is uncertain. The V segment lost 3 bases and the J segment 4 bases; nucleotides outside the gene matches: 14. The CDR3 is 18 residues long. CDR3 bases: TGTGCCAGAAGCTCCGGACAGGGGTCCCTAAGACCTTACAATGAGCAGTTCTTC. Translated, it gives CARSSGQGSLRPYNEQFF.

This chain joins TRBV2 and TRBJ2-7, with a weak D call TRBD2 (7 bases). Germline CDR1 and CDR2: SNHLY and FYNNEI. The V end was cut by 4 bases, the J end by 6 bases, with 10 bases between. The CDR3 length is 12 residues. The CDR3 spells CASSVRGAEQYF. As DNA, the CDR3 is TGTGCCAGCAGTGTTCGGGGGGCCGAGCAGTACTTC. The full variable domain, rest sourced from reference TRBV2 and TRBJ2-7, is EPEVTQTPSHQVTQMGQEVILRCVPISNHLYFYWYRQILGQKVEFLVSFYNNEISEKSEIFDDQFSVERPDGSNFTLKIRSTKLEDSAMYFCASSVRGAEQYFGPGTRLTVT.

This chain uses TRBV11-3 with TRBJ2-5, with D perhaps TRBD2 (6 bases). Germline V gene sequence: CDR1 SGHNT, CDR2 YENEEA. This CDR3 spans 17 amino acids. The V end was cut by 3 bases, the J end by 4 bases, with 21 bases between. CDR3 in amino acids: CASSFTLSKGLGETQYF. The CDR3 bases are TGTGCCAGCAGCTTTACCTTGAGTAAGGGACTTGGAGAGACCCAGTACTTC.

The V and J genes are TRBV10-3 and TRBJ2-7, with 10 bases fitting TRBD1. Germline V gives CDR1 ENHRY, CDR2 SYGVKD. V was clipped by 6 bases and J by 5 bases; unmatched bases: 4. The CDR3 sequence is 13 residues long. The CDR3 sequence: CAIRGTGAHEQYF. The CDR3 DNA is TGTGCCATCAGGGGGACAGGGGCCCACGAGCAGTACTTC.

This clone occurred a few times. V and J are TRBV28 and TRBJ2-7; TRBD1 aligns across 9 bases. The CDR3 runs 13 residues. V gave up 9 bases and J gave up 5 bases; unmatched junction bases: 8. Germline-derived CDR1 and CDR2 are MDHEN and SYDVKM. The CDR3 DNA reads as TGTGCCAGTCTGGGACAGGGCTTGAACGAGCAGTACTTC. Translation gives CASLGQGLNEQYF. Filled out from reference TRBV28 and TRBJ2-7, the complete variable domain reads DVKVTQSSRYLVKRTGEKVFLECVQDMDHENMFWYRQDPGLGLRLIYFSYDVKMKEKGDIPEGYSVSREKKERFSLILESASTNQTSMYLCASLGQGLNEQYFGPGTRLTVT.

The J gene is TRBJ2-1, the V gene TRBV7-9; TRBD2 aligns across 11 bases. The trim removed 1 base at V and 8 bases at J, leaving 10 bases unmatched. The CDR3 consists of 17 residues. From germline, CDR1 is SEHNR and CDR2 FQNEAQ (reference sequence). The CDR3 nucleotides read TGTGCCAGCAGCTTAGAAGTAGCGGGAGGGCCGTCCTATGAGCAGTTCTTC. Translated, it gives CASSLEVAGGPSYEQFF.

The chain employs TRBV7-9 and TRBJ1-2; 10 positions match TRBD1. This CDR3 comprises 16 residues. J gave up 6 bases and V 3 bases, and 10 bases lay outside the gene matches. Looked up from germline, CDR1 is SEHNR and CDR2 is FQNEAQ (reference sequence). The CDR3 sequence: CASSLIVGTGEHGYTF. CDR3 DNA: TGTGCCAGCAGCTTGATAGTCGGGACAGGGGAGCATGGCTACACCTTC.